This TCR beta chain was identified in a study of cytomegalovirus exposure and HLA in healthy donors. V gave up 4 bases and J gave up 3 bases; unmatched junction bases: 7. The CDR3 has 16 amino acids. Germline V gene sequence: CDR1 KGHSH, CDR2 LQKENI. Primers for the PCR totalled 60 Vbeta and 13 Jbeta. The assay was immunoSEQ multiplex PCR, and TCRdb's table has in-frame clones only and misses some. The sample records about 210,000 clones, about 83% being singletons. The specimen sequenced was PBMCs. The origin of this receptor is a man in his forties in good health and CMV-seropositive. V is TRBV18 and J is TRBJ2-1, with 9 bases identical to TRBD1. CDR3: CASSRDRDLSYNEQFF. The DNA of the CDR3 is TGTGCCAGCTCACGGGACAGGGATCTTAGCTACAATGAGCAGTTCTTC.